The present entry profiles one T cell receptor (beta chain) with its context. The data derive from a study of cytomegalovirus exposure and HLA in healthy donors. The CDR3 loop spans 17 amino acids. Germline trimming cut 0 bases from V and 0 bases from J; bases unmatched to any gene: 6. Germline V gene data show CDR1 as SGHRS and CDR2 as YFSETQ. The PCR used 60 Vbeta and 13 Jbeta primers. Generated by immunoSEQ multiplex PCR, the TCRdb table keeps only in-frame clones and is missing some. The table has approximately 89,000 clones, about 80% seen once. The sequencing input was PBMCs. The source of this sequence is a man between 25 and 39 years old in good health and CMV-seropositive. This sequence joins TRBV5-1 and TRBJ2-3; 8 positions match TRBD1. The CDR3 is CASSLGGTGASTDTQYF. Here the CDR3 DNA reads TGCGCCAGCAGCTTGGGTGGGACAGGAGCTAGCACAGATACGCAGTATTTT.